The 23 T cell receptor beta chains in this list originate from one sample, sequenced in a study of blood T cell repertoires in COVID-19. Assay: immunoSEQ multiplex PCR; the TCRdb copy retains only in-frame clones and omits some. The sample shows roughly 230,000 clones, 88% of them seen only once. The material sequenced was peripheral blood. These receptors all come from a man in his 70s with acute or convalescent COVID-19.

The DNA of the CDR3 is TGTGCCAGCAGCAACAGGGGGAGGGAGACCCAGTACTTC. Residues: CASSNRGRETQYF. The chain combines TRBV28 with TRBJ2-5; TRBD1 aligns across 8 bases. This CDR3 region has 13 residues. The germline V gene has CDR1 MDHEN and CDR2 SYDVKM. V was pared by 6 bases and J by 5 bases, with 5 bases of the junction left unmatched.

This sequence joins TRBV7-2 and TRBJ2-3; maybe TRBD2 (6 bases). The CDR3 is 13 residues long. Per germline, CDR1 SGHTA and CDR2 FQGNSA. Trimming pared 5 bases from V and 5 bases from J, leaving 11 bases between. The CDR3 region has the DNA TGTGCCAGCAGCCCCGGACTACTAGATACGCAGTATTTT. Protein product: CASSPGLLDTQYF.

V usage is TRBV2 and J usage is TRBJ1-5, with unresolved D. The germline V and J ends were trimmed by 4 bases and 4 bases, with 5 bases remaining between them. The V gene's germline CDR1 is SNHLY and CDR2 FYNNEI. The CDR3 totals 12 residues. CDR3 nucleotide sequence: TGTGCCAGCAGTGGAGGGAATCAGCCCCAGCATTTT. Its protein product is CASSGGNQPQHF.

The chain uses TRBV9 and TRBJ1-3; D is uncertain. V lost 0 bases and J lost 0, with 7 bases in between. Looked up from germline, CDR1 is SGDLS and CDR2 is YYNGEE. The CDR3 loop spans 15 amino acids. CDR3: CASSVGAVSGNTIYF. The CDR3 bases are TGTGCCAGCAGCGTAGGGGCAGTCTCTGGAAACACCATATATTTT.

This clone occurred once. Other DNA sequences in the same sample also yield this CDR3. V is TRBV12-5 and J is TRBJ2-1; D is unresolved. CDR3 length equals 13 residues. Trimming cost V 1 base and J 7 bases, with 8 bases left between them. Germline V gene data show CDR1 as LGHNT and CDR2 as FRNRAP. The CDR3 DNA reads TGTGCTAGTGGTTTGGGGCAGGTGAATGAGCAGTTCTTC. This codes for CASGLGQVNEQFF.

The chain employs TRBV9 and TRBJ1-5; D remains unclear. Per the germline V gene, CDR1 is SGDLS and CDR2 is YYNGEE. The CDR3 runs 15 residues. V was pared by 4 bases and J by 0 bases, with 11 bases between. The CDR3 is CASSPNGYSNQPQHF. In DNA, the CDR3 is TGTGCCAGCAGCCCTAACGGTTATAGCAATCAGCCCCAGCATTTT. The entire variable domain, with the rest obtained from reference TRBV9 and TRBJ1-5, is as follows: DSGVTQTPKHLITATGQRVTLRCSPRSGDLSVYWYQQSLDQGLQFLIQYYNGEERAKGNILERFSAQQFPDLHSELNLSSLELGDSALYFCASSPNGYSNQPQHFGDGTRLSIL.

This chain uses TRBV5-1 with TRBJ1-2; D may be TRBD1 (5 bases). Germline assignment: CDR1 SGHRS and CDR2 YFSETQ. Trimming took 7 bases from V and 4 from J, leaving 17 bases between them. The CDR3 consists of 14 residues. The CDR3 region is CASSRTGQVYGYTF. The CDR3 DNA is TGCGCCAGCTCTCGTACAGGACAAGTCTATGGCTACACCTTC.

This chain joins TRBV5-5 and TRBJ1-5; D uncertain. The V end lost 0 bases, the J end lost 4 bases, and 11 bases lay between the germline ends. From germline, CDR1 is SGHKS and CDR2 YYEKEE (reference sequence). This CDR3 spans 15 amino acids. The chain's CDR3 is CASSLGGIGNQPQHF. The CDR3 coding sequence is TGTGCCAGCAGCTTGGGAGGAATTGGTAATCAGCCCCAGCATTTT.

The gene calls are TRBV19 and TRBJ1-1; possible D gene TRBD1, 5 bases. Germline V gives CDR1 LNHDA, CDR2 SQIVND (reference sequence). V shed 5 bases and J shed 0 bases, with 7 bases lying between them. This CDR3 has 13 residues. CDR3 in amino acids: CASSDSMNTEAFF. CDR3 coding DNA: TGTGCCAGTAGTGACAGCATGAACACTGAAGCTTTCTTT.

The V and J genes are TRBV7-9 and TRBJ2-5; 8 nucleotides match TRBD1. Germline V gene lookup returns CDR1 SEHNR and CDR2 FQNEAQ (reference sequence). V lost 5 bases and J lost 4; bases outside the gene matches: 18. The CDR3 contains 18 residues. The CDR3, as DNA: TGTGCCAGCAGCCTACGGGGGAGGACAGGGCGGATTGGAGAGACCCAGTACTTC. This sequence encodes CASSLRGRTGRIGETQYF. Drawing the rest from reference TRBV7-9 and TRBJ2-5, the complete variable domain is DTGVSQNPRHKITKRGQNVTFRCDPISEHNRLYWYRQTLGQGPEFLTYFQNEAQLEKSRLLSDRFSAERPKGSFSTLEIQRTEQGDSAMYLCASSLRGRTGRIGETQYFGPGTRLLVL.

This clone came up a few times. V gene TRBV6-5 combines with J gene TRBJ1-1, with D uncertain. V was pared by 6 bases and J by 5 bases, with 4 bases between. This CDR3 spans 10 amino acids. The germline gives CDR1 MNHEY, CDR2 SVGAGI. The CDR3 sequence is CASSFTEAFF. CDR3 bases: TGTGCCAGCAGCTTTACTGAAGCTTTCTTT.

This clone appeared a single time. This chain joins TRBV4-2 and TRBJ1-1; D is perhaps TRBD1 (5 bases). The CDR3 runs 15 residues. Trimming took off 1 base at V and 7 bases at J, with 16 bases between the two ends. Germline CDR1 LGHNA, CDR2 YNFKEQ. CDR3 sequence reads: CASSQGLQPGGEAFF. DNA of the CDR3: TGTGCCAGCAGCCAAGGGTTACAACCGGGGGGTGAAGCTTTCTTT.

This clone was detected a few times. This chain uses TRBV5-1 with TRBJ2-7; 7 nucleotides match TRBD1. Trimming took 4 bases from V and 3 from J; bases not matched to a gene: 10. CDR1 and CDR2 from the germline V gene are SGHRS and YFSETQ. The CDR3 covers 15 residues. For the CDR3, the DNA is TGCGCCAGCAGCAGGGGAACGACAGGGCTCTACGAGCAGTACTTC. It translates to CASSRGTTGLYEQYF.

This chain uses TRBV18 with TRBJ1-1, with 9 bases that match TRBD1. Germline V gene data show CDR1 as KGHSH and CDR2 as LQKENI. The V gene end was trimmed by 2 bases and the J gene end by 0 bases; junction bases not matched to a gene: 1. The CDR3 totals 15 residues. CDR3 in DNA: TGTGCCAGCTCACCAAGGACAGGGGTGAACACTGAAGCTTTCTTT. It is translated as CASSPRTGVNTEAFF. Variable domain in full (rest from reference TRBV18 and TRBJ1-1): NAGVMQNPRHLVRRRGQEARLRCSPMKGHSHVYWYRQLPEEGLKFMVYLQKENIIDESGMPKERFSAEFPKEGPSILRIQQVVRGDSAAYFCASSPRTGVNTEAFFGQGTRLTVV.

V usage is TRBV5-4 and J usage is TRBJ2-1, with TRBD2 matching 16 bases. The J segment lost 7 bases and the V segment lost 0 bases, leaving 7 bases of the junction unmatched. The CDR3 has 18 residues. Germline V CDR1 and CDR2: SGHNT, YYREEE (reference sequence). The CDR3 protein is CASSLGGTSGRARNEQFF. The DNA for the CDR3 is TGTGCCAGCAGCTTGGGAGGGACTAGCGGGAGGGCCAGGAATGAGCAGTTCTTC. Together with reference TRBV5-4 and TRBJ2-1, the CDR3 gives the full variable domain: ETGVTQSPTHLIKTRGQQVTLRCSSQSGHNTVSWYQQALGQGPQFIFQYYREEENGRGNFPPRFSGLQFPNYSSELNVNALELDDSALYLCASSLGGTSGRARNEQFFGPGTRLTVL.

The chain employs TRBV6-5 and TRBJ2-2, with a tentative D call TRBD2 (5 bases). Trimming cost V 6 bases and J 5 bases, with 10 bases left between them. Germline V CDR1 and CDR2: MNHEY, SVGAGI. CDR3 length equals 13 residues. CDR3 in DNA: TGTGCCAGCAGGTGGACGGGGACCGGGGAGCTGTTTTTT. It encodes CASRWTGTGELFF.

CDR3 in DNA: TGTGCCACCTCCAGCGGGAGTTCGTACGAGCAGTACTTC. Translation: CATSSGSSYEQYF. The genes are TRBV7-6 and TRBJ2-7; the match to TRBD2 covers 8 bases. V was pared by 10 bases and J by 4 bases, with 9 bases of the junction left unmatched. CDR1 SGHVS and CDR2 FNYEAQ come from the germline V gene. The CDR3 length is 13 residues.

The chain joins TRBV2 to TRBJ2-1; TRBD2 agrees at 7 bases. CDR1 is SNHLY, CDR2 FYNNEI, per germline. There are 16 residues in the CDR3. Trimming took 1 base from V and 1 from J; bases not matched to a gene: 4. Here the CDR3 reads CASSEEAGVSYNEQFF. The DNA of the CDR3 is TGTGCCAGCAGTGAAGAGGCGGGAGTGTCCTACAATGAGCAGTTCTTC.

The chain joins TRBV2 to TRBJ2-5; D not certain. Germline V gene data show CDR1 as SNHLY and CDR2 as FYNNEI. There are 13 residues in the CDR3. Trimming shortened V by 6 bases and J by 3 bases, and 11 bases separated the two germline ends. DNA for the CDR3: TGTGCCAGCAGGTCAGGAACAAAAGAGACCCAGTACTTC. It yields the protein CASRSGTKETQYF.

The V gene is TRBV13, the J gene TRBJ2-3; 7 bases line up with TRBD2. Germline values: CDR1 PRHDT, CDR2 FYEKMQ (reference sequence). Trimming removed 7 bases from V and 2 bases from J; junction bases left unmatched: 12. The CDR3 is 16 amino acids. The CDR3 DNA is TGTGCCAGCACCGAAAGAGGGAGGGCAAACACAGATACGCAGTATTTT. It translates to CASTERGRANTDTQYF. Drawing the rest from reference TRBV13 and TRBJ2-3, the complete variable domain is AAGVIQSPRHLIKEKRETATLKCYPIPRHDTVYWYQQGPGQDPQFLISFYEKMQSDKGSIPDRFSAQQFSDYHSELNMSSLELGDSALYFCASTERGRANTDTQYFGPGTRLTVL.

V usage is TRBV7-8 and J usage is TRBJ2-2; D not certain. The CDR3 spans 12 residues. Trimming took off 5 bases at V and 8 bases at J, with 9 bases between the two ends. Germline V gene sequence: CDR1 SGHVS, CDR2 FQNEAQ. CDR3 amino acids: CASSKLAGELFF. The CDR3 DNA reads TGTGCCAGCAGCAAATTAGCTGGGGAGCTGTTTTTT.

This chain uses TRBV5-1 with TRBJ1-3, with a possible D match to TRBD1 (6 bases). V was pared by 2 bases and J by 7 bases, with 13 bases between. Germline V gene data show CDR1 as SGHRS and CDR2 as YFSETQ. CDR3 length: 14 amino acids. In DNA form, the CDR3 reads TGCGCCAGCAGCTTCGGGCAGGGGCTCAACACCATATATTTT. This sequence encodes CASSFGQGLNTIYF.

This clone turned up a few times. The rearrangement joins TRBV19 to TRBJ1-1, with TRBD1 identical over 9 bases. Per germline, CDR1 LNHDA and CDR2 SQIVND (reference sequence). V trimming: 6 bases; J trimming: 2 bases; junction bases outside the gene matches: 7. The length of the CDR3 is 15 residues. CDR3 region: CASRGGQGTNTEAFF. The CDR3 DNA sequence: TGTGCCAGTAGGGGGGGACAGGGTACAAACACTGAAGCTTTCTTT.